This section outlines one T cell receptor beta chain sequence together with its context. The data were obtained in a study of blood T cell repertoires in COVID-19. All enrollees were roughly 18 to 95 years old and from fewer than 30 US areas. V lost 4 bases to trimming and J lost 5 bases, with 16 bases between them. The CDR3 runs 15 residues. Germline lookup yields CDR1 SGHDT and CDR2 YYEEEE. Original analysis: Reference gene primer amplification gave estimated nucleated cell counts. Assay: immunoSEQ multiplex PCR; the TCRdb copy retains only in-frame clones and omits some. V and J calls and clone size are given by that table; D and trimming were obtained from the DNA. The top ten clones hold about 5.2% of a sample with fewer than 350,000 clones, 89% of them seen once.

This chain uses TRBV5-6 with TRBJ2-1, with D perhaps matching TRBD1 (6 bases). The TCR comes from a man between 60 and 70 years old who had recovered from COVID-19. The specimen was PBMCs or T cells enriched from blood (not recorded which). The CDR3 sequence: CASSQRQVPHNEQFF. In nucleotides, the CDR3 is TGTGCCAGCAGCCAACGACAGGTGCCTCACAATGAGCAGTTCTTC.